These 21 T cell receptor beta chains came from one sample sequenced in a study of cytotoxic CD8 clonotypes in ibrutinib-treated CLL. Repertoires were generated with immunoSEQ multiplex PCR, while TCRdb's copy carries only in-frame clones and drops some. The table includes 150,000 to 250,000 clones, around three quarters detected once. The material sequenced was PBMCs, taken after 24 months of ibrutinib treatment. These receptors all come from a human donor with chronic lymphocytic leukemia.

The V call is TRBV18, the J call TRBJ2-4, with D possibly matching TRBD2 (6 bases). The CDR3 loop spans 14 amino acids. V lost 2 bases, J lost 6 bases, and 11 bases lay in between. Looked up from germline, CDR1 is KGHSH and CDR2 is LQKENI. The CDR3 spells CASSPSGLRNIQYF. The CDR3 bases are TGTGCCAGCTCACCATCAGGACTAAGAAACATTCAGTACTTC. The whole variable domain, filled in from reference TRBV18 and TRBJ2-4, reads NAGVMQNPRHLVRRRGQEARLRCSPMKGHSHVYWYRQLPEEGLKFMVYLQKENIIDESGMPKERFSAEFPKEGPSILRIQQVVRGDSAAYFCASSPSGLRNIQYFGAGTRLSVL.

The chain combines TRBV4-2 with TRBJ2-7; D is unclear. The CDR3 runs 15 residues. The V end was cut by 0 bases, the J end by 1 base, with 10 bases between. Germline V gives CDR1 LGHNA, CDR2 YNFKEQ. The CDR3 here is CASSQEPQVSYEQYF. For the CDR3, the DNA is TGTGCCAGCAGCCAAGAGCCTCAAGTATCCTACGAGCAGTACTTC.

J is TRBJ2-1 and V is TRBV7-9; 8 bases match TRBD2. Germline CDR1 SEHNR, CDR2 FQNEAQ (reference sequence). The ends lost 4 bases at V and 9 bases at J; junction bases unmatched: 11. This CDR3 region has 15 residues. CDR3 residues: CASSSKAGEFGEQFF. The CDR3 nucleotides read TGTGCCAGCAGCTCAAAAGCGGGAGAATTTGGTGAGCAGTTCTTC.

This clone showed up just once. CDR3 nucleotides: TGTGCCAGCAGCTTCCGGACAGGGTTAACCTACGAGCAGTACTTC. Protein sequence: CASSFRTGLTYEQYF. The gene calls are TRBV7-6 and TRBJ2-7; 8 nucleotides agree with TRBD1. The CDR3 covers 15 residues. CDR1 SGHVS and CDR2 FNYEAQ come from the germline V gene. Unmatched junction bases numbered 6, after V lost 3 bases and J lost 2 bases.

The chain links TRBV9 to TRBJ2-1; D not certain. Trimming shortened V by 7 bases and J by 8 bases, and 7 bases separated the two germline ends. The CDR3 is 10 amino acids. From germline, CDR1 is SGDLS and CDR2 YYNGEE. The CDR3 loop is CASGLDEQFF. Written as DNA, the CDR3 is TGTGCCAGCGGTTTAGATGAGCAGTTCTTC.

The V call is TRBV27, the J call TRBJ1-1; 8 nucleotides line up with TRBD1. Germline V CDR1 and CDR2: MNHEY, SMNVEV (reference sequence). The CDR3 is 15 amino acids. Trimming took 6 bases from V and 1 from J; bases not matched to a gene: 7. CDR3 sequence (DNA): TGTGCCAGCAGCATGGACAGGGTGGGGAACACTGAAGCTTTCTTT. Protein: CASSMDRVGNTEAFF.

This clone was found a few times. The chain employs TRBV5-4 and TRBJ1-1, with D unresolved. In germline, CDR1 is SGHNT, CDR2 YYREEE (reference sequence). The CDR3 consists of 12 residues. Trimming cost V 0 bases and J 6 bases, with 6 bases left between them. The CDR3 loop reads CASSLGRAEAFF. The CDR3 DNA reads TGTGCCAGCAGCTTGGGCCGGGCTGAAGCTTTCTTT.

The chain links TRBV2 to TRBJ2-7; D unclear. Trimming pared 1 base from V and 1 base from J, leaving 8 bases between. The CDR3 loop spans 14 amino acids. CDR1 and CDR2 (germline): SNHLY, FYNNEI. The CDR3 here is CASSEGMGSYEQYF. DNA for the CDR3: TGTGCCAGCAGTGAAGGGATGGGGTCCTACGAGCAGTACTTC.

There are a few counts of this clone. J is TRBJ2-7 and V is TRBV18, with D hard to call. The germline gives CDR1 KGHSH, CDR2 LQKENI. The V and J ends lost 6 bases and 3 bases respectively, with 9 bases between them. This CDR3 region has 12 residues. The CDR3 sequence is CASSPDIYEQYF. The DNA of the CDR3 is TGTGCCAGCTCCCCCGACATCTACGAGCAGTACTTC.

The gene calls are TRBV18 and TRBJ1-3; 8 bases map to TRBD1. This CDR3 spans 16 amino acids. The germline V gene encodes CDR1 KGHSH and CDR2 LQKENI. V lost 2 bases and J lost 8; bases outside the gene matches: 11. The DNA of the CDR3 is TGTGCCAGCTCACCATCGACACACAAACAGGGGGACACCATATATTTT. Its protein is CASSPSTHKQGDTIYF.

The CDR3 here is CASRTSGTFFEQYF. DNA for the CDR3: TGTGCCAGCAGAACTTCCGGGACGTTCTTCGAGCAGTACTTC. This chain connects TRBV28 to TRBJ2-7; D may correspond to TRBD1 or TRBD2 (5 bases each). The CDR3 has 14 residues. Germline V gene data show CDR1 as MDHEN and CDR2 as SYDVKM. The V end was cut by 6 bases, the J end by 6 bases, with 18 bases between. The full variable domain, its missing parts supplied by reference TRBV28 and TRBJ2-7, is DVKVTQSSRYLVKRTGEKVFLECVQDMDHENMFWYRQDPGLGLRLIYFSYDVKMKEKGDIPEGYSVSREKKERFSLILESASTNQTSMYLCASRTSGTFFEQYFGPGTRLTVT.

This chain connects TRBV4-2 to TRBJ2-5; D not certain. Trimming left V 0 bases short and J 5 bases short, with 10 bases between. Germline CDR1 LGHNA, CDR2 YNFKEQ. There are 14 residues in the CDR3. CDR3 coding DNA: TGTGCCAGCAGCCAAGATGAGTACCGGGAGACCCAGTACTTC. Protein product: CASSQDEYRETQYF.

V usage is TRBV10-3 and J usage is TRBJ2-2, with 9 nucleotides matching TRBD1. Germline V gene sequence: CDR1 ENHRY, CDR2 SYGVKD. This CDR3 is 14 amino acids long. Unmatched junction bases numbered 1, after V lost 7 bases and J lost 1 base. This chain's CDR3 is CAIKGQGNTGELFF. In nucleotides, the CDR3 is TGTGCCATCAAGGGACAGGGGAACACCGGGGAGCTGTTTTTT.

The chain combines TRBV7-6 with TRBJ2-1; 11 bases map to TRBD2. There are 16 residues in the CDR3. The V segment lost 5 bases and the J segment 11 bases; nucleotides outside the gene matches: 14. The germline CDR1 and CDR2 sequences are SGHVS and FNYEAQ. In nucleotides, the CDR3 is TGTGCCAGCAGCCCAAGTAGTTTATTAGCGGGAGGGAAGCAGTTCTTC. It is translated as CASSPSSLLAGGKQFF.

The sample holds a few counts of this clone. The rearrangement links TRBV18 to TRBJ1-5, with TRBD1 as a possible D gene (5 bases). The CDR3 is 16 amino acids. V lost 3 bases and J 5 bases, leaving 17 bases between the germline ends. From germline, CDR1 is KGHSH and CDR2 LQKENI. The CDR3 reads CASSPRADSRYQPQHF. The CDR3 DNA reads TGTGCCAGCTCACCGAGAGCCGACAGTAGGTATCAGCCCCAGCATTTT.

About this clone: The junction departs from the called germline gene at one end, perhaps through a read error. The rearrangement joins TRBV7-9 to TRBJ1-2; D is perhaps TRBD1 (5 bases). Per germline, CDR1 SEHNR and CDR2 FQNEAQ (reference sequence). There are 16 residues in the CDR3. DNA of the CDR3: TGCGCCAGCAGCCAAGCCGGATGGGACGCAAACTATGGCTACACCTTC. Its protein product is CASSQAGWDANYGYTF.

This clone was seen just once. A read error may account for a junction end that differs from germline. Other DNA sequences in this specimen translate into the identical CDR3. V usage is TRBV7-2 and J usage is TRBJ1-1; D not certain. Germline assignment: CDR1 SGHTA and CDR2 FQGNSA. The CDR3 is made up of 14 amino acids. The DNA for the CDR3 is TGTGCCAGCAGCTTTCTTCAGAGGAACACTGAAGCCTTCTTT. Its translation: CASSFLQRNTEAFF.

The J gene is TRBJ2-5, the V gene TRBV7-8, with TRBD1 matching 12 bases. V was pared by 1 base and J by 5 bases, with 8 bases of the junction left unmatched. In germline, CDR1 is SGHVS, CDR2 FQNEAQ. The CDR3 length is 17 residues. In DNA, the CDR3 is TGTGCCAGCAGCTTAGATAGGGACAGGGGGCTATATGAGACCCAGTACTTC. It is translated as CASSLDRDRGLYETQYF.

This clone was counted once. This chain joins TRBV4-3 and TRBJ2-2; D is uncertain. Trimming took 4 bases from V and 3 from J, leaving 12 bases between them. Per the germline V gene, CDR1 is LGHNA and CDR2 is YSLEER. CDR3 size: 15 residues. The CDR3 DNA reads as TGCGCCAGCAGCCTTTGGGTATCGGACACCGGGGAGCTGTTTTTT. Amino acid sequence: CASSLWVSDTGELFF.

The gene calls are TRBV15 and TRBJ1-5; 9 nucleotides match TRBD1. V was pared by 3 bases and J by 2 bases, with 2 bases of the junction left unmatched. The CDR3 runs 15 residues. Per the germline V gene, CDR1 is LNHNV and CDR2 is YYDKDF (reference sequence). CDR3: CATSSRDRGNQPQHF. The CDR3, as DNA: TGTGCCACCAGCAGCCGGGACAGGGGCAATCAGCCCCAGCATTTT.

This clone was counted between two and nine times. This rearrangement joins TRBV6-1 to TRBJ2-7; D ambiguous. The CDR3 contains 14 residues. V lost 4 bases and J 0 bases, leaving 10 bases between the germline ends. From germline, CDR1 is MNHNS and CDR2 SASEGT. The DNA of the CDR3 is TGTGCCAGCAGTGCCGGCAGGTTCTCCTACGAGCAGTACTTC. This codes for CASSAGRFSYEQYF.